These T cell receptor beta chains were read from a single sample in a study of blood T cells in healthy people across ages. Each CDR3 protein gets one entry after TCRdb re-called the 5' RACE reads with MiXCR. Of around 820,000 distinct CDR3 sequences in the sample, about 25% were seen once. The same specimen was also included in a second study, on T cells of mothers and their children.

The material sequenced was blood. All receptors come from a boy aged 5-17 years in good health. CDR3s include the opening cysteine and the closing phenylalanine or tryptophan. D genes are given only for firm matches. Part of the rows lack a size; the others show once, few, many or a class for expanded clones.

>-|TRBJ2-5|-|TRBV28
TGTGCCAGCAGTCTCCCAGTGCTAGAGACCCAGTACTTC
CASSLPVLETQYF
>-|TRBJ2-5|-|TRBV7-8
TGTGCCAGCAGCTTAGGCCTACTTTCGATGCCTCTTGCCCAAGAGACCCAGTACTTC
CASSLGLLSMPLAQETQYF
>once|TRBJ2-1|TRBD2|TRBV6-1
TGTGCCAGCAGTGAGCTAGCGGGGGGGGTTGAGCAGTTCTTC
CASSELAGGVEQFF
>many|TRBJ1-4|-|TRBV6-2/TRBV6-3
TGTGCCAGCCGGGACACGGATAATGAAAAACTGTTTTTT
CASRDTDNEKLFF
>-|TRBJ2-1|-|TRBV7-2
TGTGCCAGCAGCTTTGTCCCCGGGTGGGTCGAGCAGTTCTTC
CASSFVPGWVEQFF
>-|TRBJ2-1|TRBD2|TRBV29-1
TGCAGCGTTCCCCTCGGCCTAGCGGGATTCTACAATGAGCAGTTCTTC
CSVPLGLAGFYNEQFF
>-|TRBJ1-1|-|TRBV29-1
TGCAGCGTTGAAGTGGGGTGGGAGCGCCCGAATGAAGCTTTCTTT
CSVEVGWERPNEAFF
>few|TRBJ1-6|-|TRBV6-5
TGTGCCAGCAGTCCCCTACAGCCCTATAATTCACCCCTCCACTTT
CASSPLQPYNSPLHF
>-|TRBJ2-2|-|TRBV4-3
TGCGCCAGCAGCCAAGCCAACGGTGGGGGGGCATACACCGGGGAGCTGTTTTTT
CASSQANGGGAYTGELFF
>once|TRBJ2-7|TRBD2|TRBV9
TGTGCCAGCAGCCTCCACCAACTAGCGGGAGGTCCCGAGCAGTACTTC
CASSLHQLAGGPEQYF
>-|TRBJ1-2|-|TRBV4-1
TGCGCCAGCAGCCAAGCGGTTCCCGGCTATGGCTACACCTTC
CASSQAVPGYGYTF
>-|TRBJ2-1|TRBD2|TRBV19
TGTGCCAGTAGTATCCTAGCGGGGGCCTCTTTCTCCTACAATGAGCAGTTCTTC
CASSILAGASFSYNEQFF
>-|TRBJ1-2|-|TRBV6-6
TGTGCCAGCAGTTACTTTGGGACATATCGTGGCTACACCTTC
CASSYFGTYRGYTF
>few|TRBJ1-4|-|TRBV11-2
TGTGCCAGCAGCTTAGAGAAGGCCGCAGTGAGGCGACTGTTTTTT
CASSLEKAAVRRLFF
>few|TRBJ2-7|-|TRBV6-5
TGTGCCAGCAGTAGGCCGGGGAGAGGCGAGCAGTACTTC
CASSRPGRGEQYF
>few|TRBJ2-7|TRBD2|TRBV20-1
TGCAGTGGGGGGGGCTCCTACGAGCAGTACTTC
CSGGGSYEQYF
>few|TRBJ1-4|-|TRBV4-3
TGCGCCAGCAGCCATAGGGTTGCAACTAATGAAAAACTGTTTTTT
CASSHRVATNEKLFF